The 24 T cell receptor beta chains given below trace back to one sample, sequenced in a study of blood T cell repertoires in COVID-19. Using immunoSEQ multiplex PCR, the repertoire was profiled, and TCRdb retains in-frame clones only, with some absent. The repertoire has approximately 140,000 clones, roughly 80% of them found once; the top ten carry over 5%. The sequenced sample was peripheral blood. The receptor source for this set is a human donor in a cohort sampled during active COVID-19.

The genes are TRBV15 and TRBJ2-1; the match to TRBD1 covers 10 bases. J gave up 7 bases and V 5 bases, and 8 bases lay outside the gene matches. Germline CDR1 reads LNHNV; CDR2 reads YYDKDF (reference sequence). The CDR3 spans 15 residues. The CDR3 bases are TGTGCCACCAGCCGCCGGGACAGGGGTGTGAATGAGCAGTTCTTC. Its translation: CATSRRDRGVNEQFF.

The chain employs TRBV3-1 (or the pseudogene TRBV3-2) and TRBJ2-1, with TRBD2 matching 11 bases. The CDR3 totals 16 residues. The ends lost 5 bases at V and 4 bases at J; junction bases unmatched: 7. Germline V gene lookup returns CDR1 LGHDT and CDR2 YNNKEL (reference sequence). CDR3 sequence reads: CASSGLLAGEYNEQFF. CDR3 bases: TGTGCCAGCAGCGGGCTACTAGCGGGGGAATACAATGAGCAGTTCTTC.

The chain combines TRBV6-1 with TRBJ2-5, with 10 bases fitting TRBD2. V was clipped by 5 bases and J by 4 bases; unmatched bases: 7. Germline V gene lookup returns CDR1 MNHNS and CDR2 SASEGT. The CDR3 loop spans 15 amino acids. This CDR3 is CASSPAGGLGETQYF. The CDR3 bases are TGTGCCAGCAGTCCAGCGGGGGGGCTCGGAGAGACCCAGTACTTC.

A single count supports this clone. This chain links TRBV19 with TRBJ2-3; D may be TRBD2 (6 bases). This CDR3 is built from 14 residues. In germline, CDR1 is LNHDA, CDR2 SQIVND (reference sequence). V shed 5 bases and J shed 2 bases, with 11 bases lying between them. Here the CDR3 reads CASSLRDVTDTQYF. Written as DNA, the CDR3 is TGTGCCAGTAGTCTGCGGGACGTCACAGATACGCAGTATTTT.

By share, this clone ranks as medium-sized. V and J are TRBV19 and TRBJ2-2, with D unclear. The CDR3 totals 13 residues. The ends were cut back, 2 bases at V and 3 bases at J, with 4 bases in the middle. Germline V CDR1 and CDR2: LNHDA, SQIVND (reference sequence). The DNA of the CDR3 is TGTGCCAGTAGTATAAAGCACACCGGGGAGCTGTTTTTT. This codes for CASSIKHTGELFF.

This chain uses TRBV11-2 with TRBJ2-7, with D possibly matching TRBD2 (6 bases). Germline V gene data show CDR1 as SGHAT and CDR2 as FQNNGV. The CDR3 loop spans 14 amino acids. Trimming removed 0 bases at V and 2 bases at J, with 8 bases between. CDR3 sequence reads: CASSLERGTYEQYF. The CDR3 coding sequence is TGTGCCAGCAGCTTAGAACGGGGGACCTACGAGCAGTACTTC.

The chain has TRBV5-1 and TRBJ2-2; possible D gene TRBD1, 5 bases. V lost 4 bases and J 1 base, leaving 14 bases between the germline ends. The CDR3 contains 16 residues. Germline V lookup: CDR1 SGHRS, CDR2 YFSETQ. Here the CDR3 DNA reads TGCGCCAGCAGCCTAAGGTCCCAGGGGAACACCGGGGAGCTGTTTTTT. The encoded protein is CASSLRSQGNTGELFF.

This clone was found once. The chain links TRBV19 to TRBJ1-5; tentatively, D is TRBD1 (5 bases). The CDR3 extends over 15 amino acids. Trimming pared 5 bases from V and 7 bases from J, leaving 18 bases between. Germline V gene lookup returns CDR1 LNHDA and CDR2 SQIVND (reference sequence). For the CDR3, the DNA is TGTGCCAGTAGTCAGGCCGGTTTTGGGGGGCAGCCCCAGCATTTT. It is translated as CASSQAGFGGQPQHF.

The rearrangement links TRBV25-1 to TRBJ2-3; D is possibly TRBD1 (5 bases). Trimming cost V 9 bases and J 2 bases, with 9 bases left between them. This CDR3 region has 12 residues. The V gene's germline CDR1 is MGHDK and CDR2 SYGVNS. In nucleotides, the CDR3 is TGTGCCAGGGGGCGGTTCACAGATACGCAGTATTTT. Protein sequence: CARGRFTDTQYF.

There are a few counts of this clone. The chain has TRBV4-2 and TRBJ1-1; the match to TRBD1 covers 8 bases. The length of the CDR3 is 18 residues. Trimming took 0 bases from V and 4 from J; bases not matched to a gene: 13. The germline V gene encodes CDR1 LGHNA and CDR2 YNFKEQ. For the CDR3, the DNA is TGTGCCAGCAGCCAAGAGAGAGGGGCGACAGGGGTGAGCACTGAAGCTTTCTTT. This sequence encodes CASSQERGATGVSTEAFF.

The gene calls are TRBV7-3 and TRBJ1-5; D remains unclear. V was trimmed by 7 bases and J by 1 base, leaving 11 bases between them. The CDR3 is 14 residues long. Germline CDR1 and CDR2: SGHTA and FQGTGA. This CDR3 reads CASTGTGSNQPQHF. The CDR3 DNA reads TGTGCCAGCACGGGAACGGGCAGCAATCAGCCCCAGCATTTT.

The chain carries TRBV10-3 and TRBJ2-3; 8 bases match TRBD2. Germline V gene lookup returns CDR1 ENHRY and CDR2 SYGVKD. With 6 bases clipped from V and 9 bases from J, the junction kept 5 bases outside the gene matches. This CDR3 has 12 amino acids. The CDR3 spells CAIRDPGGTQYF. CDR3 DNA: TGTGCCATCAGGGACCCGGGGGGGACGCAGTATTTT.

This chain links TRBV2 with TRBJ1-1, with TRBD1 matching 9 bases. Germline loops: CDR1 SNHLY, CDR2 FYNNEI. The CDR3 extends over 14 amino acids. J was trimmed by 5 bases and V by 1 base; bases with no gene match: 2. The CDR3 protein is CASSEETGGTEAFF. CDR3 in DNA: TGTGCCAGCAGTGAAGAGACAGGGGGGACTGAAGCTTTCTTT.

The chain is built from TRBV7-3 and TRBJ2-1; 9 bases fit TRBD2. This CDR3 comprises 16 residues. J was trimmed by 2 bases and V by 1 base; bases with no gene match: 3. Germline V gene lookup returns CDR1 SGHTA and CDR2 FQGTGA. The CDR3 loop reads CASSLNSGGAYNEQFF. The CDR3 DNA reads TGTGCCAGCAGCTTAAATAGCGGGGGTGCCTACAATGAGCAGTTCTTC.

This chain links TRBV7-9 with TRBJ2-5; D ambiguous. CDR3 size: 12 residues. V was pared by 5 bases and J by 13 bases, with 17 bases between. Germline V gene lookup returns CDR1 SEHNR and CDR2 FQNEAQ (reference sequence). DNA for the CDR3: TGTGCCAGCAGCGAAGCCCTTGTGAACGCGTACTTC. Its translation is CASSEALVNAYF. The full variable domain, with the rest looked up from reference TRBV7-9 and TRBJ2-5, is DTGVSQNPRHKITKRGQNVTFRCDPISEHNRLYWYRQTLGQGPEFLTYFQNEAQLEKSRLLSDRFSAERPKGSFSTLEIQRTEQGDSAMYLCASSEALVNAYFGPGTRLLVL.

The chain employs TRBV19 and TRBJ2-3, with D tentatively TRBD2 (6 bases). CDR1 is LNHDA and CDR2 is SQIVND in the germline V gene (reference sequence). The CDR3 runs 13 residues. Trimming took off 5 bases at V and 0 bases at J, with 6 bases between the two ends. Here the CDR3 DNA reads TGTGCCAGTAGTGGGACTAGCACAGATACGCAGTATTTT. Protein: CASSGTSTDTQYF.

The genes are TRBV5-8 and TRBJ1-2; D perhaps matches TRBD1 (5 bases). CDR3 length: 13 amino acids. V lost 2 bases, J lost 3 bases, and 8 bases lay in between. Looked up from germline, CDR1 is SGHTS and CDR2 is YDEGEE. The CDR3 loop is CASSFQQDYGYTF. CDR3 in DNA: TGTGCCAGCAGCTTTCAACAGGACTATGGCTACACCTTC.

This clone has a handful of counts. V and J are TRBV10-3 and TRBJ1-1, with D possibly matching TRBD1 (6 bases). This CDR3 has 12 residues. Germline loops: CDR1 ENHRY, CDR2 SYGVKD. V gave up 6 bases and J gave up 6 bases, with 11 bases separating them. The CDR3 DNA reads as TGTGCCATCAGCCCAACAGGGCCTGAAGCTTTCTTT. It translates to CAISPTGPEAFF.

The chain links TRBV7-3 to TRBJ2-2; a possible D gene is TRBD1 (5 bases). This CDR3 has 20 residues. From germline, CDR1 is SGHTA and CDR2 FQGTGA. With 5 bases removed from V and 1 base from J, the gap between germline ends came to 26 bases. DNA of the CDR3: TGTGCCAGCAGCCCACCATCGAGTGGGGCCCGCTCCTTGAACACCGGGGAGCTGTTTTTT. This codes for CASSPPSSGARSLNTGELFF.

This clone was observed a few times. The rearrangement links TRBV5-1 to TRBJ2-5; D not resolved. V lost 0 bases and J 4 bases, leaving 16 bases between the germline ends. Germline values: CDR1 SGHRS, CDR2 YFSETQ. This CDR3 has 16 amino acids. CDR3 residues: CASSLAPGPVGETQYF. Written as DNA, the CDR3 is TGCGCCAGCAGCTTGGCCCCGGGTCCAGTTGGAGAGACCCAGTACTTC.

The CDR3 here is CASSRRRGLETQYF. CDR3 DNA sequence: TGTGCCAGCAGCCGGAGGCGGGGGTTGGAGACCCAGTACTTC. The chain couples TRBV3-1 (or the pseudogene TRBV3-2) to TRBJ2-5, with TRBD2 matching over 7 bases. The CDR3 extends over 14 amino acids. CDR1 is LGHDT, CDR2 YNNKEL, per germline (reference sequence). The V and J ends lost 4 bases and 5 bases, in that order; junction bases with no gene match: 7.

The chain links TRBV18 to TRBJ2-3; 12 nucleotides match TRBD2. In germline, CDR1 is KGHSH, CDR2 LQKENI. The V gene end was trimmed by 1 base and the J gene end by 5 bases; junction bases not matched to a gene: 4. CDR3 length equals 16 residues. The CDR3 DNA sequence: TGTGCCAGCTCACCACTTACTAGCGGGGGGCAAGATACGCAGTATTTT. Translating gives CASSPLTSGGQDTQYF.

The rearrangement joins TRBV6-5 to TRBJ1-3; D gene ambiguous. V was pared by 6 bases and J by 0 bases, with 12 bases between. The germline V gene has CDR1 MNHEY and CDR2 SVGAGI. CDR3 length equals 15 residues. CDR3 protein: CASSSLTGSGNTIYF. CDR3 sequence (DNA): TGTGCCAGCAGCTCCCTGACGGGCTCTGGAAACACCATATATTTT.

The rearrangement uses TRBV7-8 and TRBJ1-2, with D unclear. The CDR3 loop spans 16 amino acids. Trimming shortened V by 2 bases and J by 2 bases, and 15 bases separated the two germline ends. Germline V CDR1 and CDR2: SGHVS, FQNEAQ. This chain's CDR3 is CASSLRSSLGNYGYTF. The DNA for the CDR3 is TGTGCCAGCAGCTTAAGGAGCTCGCTCGGGAACTATGGCTACACCTTC.